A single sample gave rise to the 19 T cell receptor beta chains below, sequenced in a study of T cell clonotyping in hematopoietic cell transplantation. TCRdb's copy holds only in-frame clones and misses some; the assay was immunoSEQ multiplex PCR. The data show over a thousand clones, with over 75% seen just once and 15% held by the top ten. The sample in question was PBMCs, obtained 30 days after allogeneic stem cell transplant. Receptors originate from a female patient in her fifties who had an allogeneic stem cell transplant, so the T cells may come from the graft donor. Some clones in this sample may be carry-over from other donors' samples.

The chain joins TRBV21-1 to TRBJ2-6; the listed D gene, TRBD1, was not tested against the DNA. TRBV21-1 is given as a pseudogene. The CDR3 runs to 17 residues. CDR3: CASSNGTGDSGANVLTF. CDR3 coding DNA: TGTGCCAGCAGCAATGGGACAGGGGACTCTGGGGCCAACGTCCTGACTTTC.

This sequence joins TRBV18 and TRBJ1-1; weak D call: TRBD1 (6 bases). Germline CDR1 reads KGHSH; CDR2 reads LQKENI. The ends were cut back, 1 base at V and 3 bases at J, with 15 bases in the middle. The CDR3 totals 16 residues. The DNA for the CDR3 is TGTGCCAGCTCACCACGATGGGGGGCAGGGTACACTGAAGCTTTCTTT. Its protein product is CASSPRWGAGYTEAFF.

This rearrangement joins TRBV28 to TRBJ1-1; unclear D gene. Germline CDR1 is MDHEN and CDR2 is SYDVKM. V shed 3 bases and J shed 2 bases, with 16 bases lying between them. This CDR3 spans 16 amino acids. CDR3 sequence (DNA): TGTGCCAGCAGTTTGAGACCTGGGTACCCAAACACTGAAGCTTTCTTT. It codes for CASSLRPGYPNTEAFF.

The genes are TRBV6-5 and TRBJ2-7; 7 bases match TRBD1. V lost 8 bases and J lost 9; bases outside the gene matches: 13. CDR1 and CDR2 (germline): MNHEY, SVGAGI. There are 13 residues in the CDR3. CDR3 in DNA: TGTGCCAGCTCGCTGACAGGGAATCGGGGGCAGTACTTC. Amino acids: CASSLTGNRGQYF.

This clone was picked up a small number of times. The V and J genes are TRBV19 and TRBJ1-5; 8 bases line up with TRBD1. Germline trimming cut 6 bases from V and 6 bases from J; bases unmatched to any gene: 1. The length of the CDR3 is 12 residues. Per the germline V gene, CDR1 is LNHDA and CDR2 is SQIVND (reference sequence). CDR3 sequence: CASRDRVQPQHF. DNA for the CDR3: TGTGCCAGTAGGGACAGGGTTCAGCCCCAGCATTTT.

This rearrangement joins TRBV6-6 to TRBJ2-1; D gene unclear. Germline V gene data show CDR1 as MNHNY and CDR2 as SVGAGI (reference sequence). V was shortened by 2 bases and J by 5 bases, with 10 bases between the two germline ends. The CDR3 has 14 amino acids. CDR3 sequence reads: CASSYPGRHNEQFF. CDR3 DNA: TGTGCCAGCAGTTACCCTGGACGGCACAATGAGCAGTTCTTC.

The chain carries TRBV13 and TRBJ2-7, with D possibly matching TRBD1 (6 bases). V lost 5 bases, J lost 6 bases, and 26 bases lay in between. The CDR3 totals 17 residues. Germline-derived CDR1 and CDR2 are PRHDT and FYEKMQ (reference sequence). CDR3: CASSPELGIRGSVEQYF. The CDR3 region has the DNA TGTGCCAGCAGCCCAGAATTAGGCATCAGGGGTTCAGTCGAGCAGTACTTC.

CDR3 nucleotides: TGTGCCAGCAGCTTTCGAAACACTGAAGCTTTCTTT. Translating it yields CASSFRNTEAFF. The gene calls are TRBV13 and TRBJ1-1; no definite D call. Germline CDR1 PRHDT, CDR2 FYEKMQ (reference sequence). The V and J ends lost 3 bases and 2 bases respectively, with 4 bases between them. CDR3 size: 12 residues.

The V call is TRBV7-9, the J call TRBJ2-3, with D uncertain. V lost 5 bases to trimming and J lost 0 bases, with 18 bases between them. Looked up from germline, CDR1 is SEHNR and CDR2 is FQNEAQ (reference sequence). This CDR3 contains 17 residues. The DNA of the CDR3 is TGTGCCAGCAGCCCCCCTCCGGTCGCGGCTAGCACAGATACGCAGTATTTT. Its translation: CASSPPPVAASTDTQYF.

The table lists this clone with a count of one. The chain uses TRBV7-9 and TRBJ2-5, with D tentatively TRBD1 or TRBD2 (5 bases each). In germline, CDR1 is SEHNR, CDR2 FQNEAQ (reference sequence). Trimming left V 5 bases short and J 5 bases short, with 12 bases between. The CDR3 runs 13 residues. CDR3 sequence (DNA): TGTGCCAGCAGCCGGGACGTTGGGGAGACCCAGTACTTC. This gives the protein CASSRDVGETQYF.

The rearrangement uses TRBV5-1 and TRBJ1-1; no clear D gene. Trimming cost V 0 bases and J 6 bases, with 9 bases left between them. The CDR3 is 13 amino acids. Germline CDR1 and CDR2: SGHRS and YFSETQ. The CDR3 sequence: CASSLETVSEAFF. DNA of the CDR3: TGCGCCAGCAGCTTGGAAACAGTTTCTGAAGCTTTCTTT.

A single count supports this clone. The CDR3 nucleotides read TGTGCCAGCATAAGGTGTGCTAATGAAAAACTGTTTTTT. It specifies CASIRCANEKLFF. This chain links TRBV21-1 with TRBJ1-4. TRBV21-1 is a pseudogene segment. The CDR3 totals 13 residues.

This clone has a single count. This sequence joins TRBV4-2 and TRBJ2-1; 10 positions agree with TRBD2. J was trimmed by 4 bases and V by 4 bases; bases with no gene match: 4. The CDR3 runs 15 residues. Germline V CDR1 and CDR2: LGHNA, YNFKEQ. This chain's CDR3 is CASSPRTSGYNEQFF. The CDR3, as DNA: TGTGCCAGCAGCCCCCGGACTAGCGGTTACAATGAGCAGTTCTTC.

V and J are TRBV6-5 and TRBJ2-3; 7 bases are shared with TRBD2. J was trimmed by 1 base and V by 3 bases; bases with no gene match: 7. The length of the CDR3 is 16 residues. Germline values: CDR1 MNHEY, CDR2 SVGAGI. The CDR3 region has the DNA TGTGCCAGCAGTTATTTCCTGGGAGGGGGCACAGATACGCAGTATTTT. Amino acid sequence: CASSYFLGGGTDTQYF.

The CDR3 is CASSVGQDYGYTF. DNA for the CDR3: TGTGCCAGCAGCGTCGGTCAGGACTATGGCTACACCTTC. The chain employs TRBV9 and TRBJ1-2; D uncertain. This CDR3 has 13 residues. V was shortened by 2 bases and J by 3 bases, with 8 bases between the two germline ends. Germline V lookup: CDR1 SGDLS, CDR2 YYNGEE.

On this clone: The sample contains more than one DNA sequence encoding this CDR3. The CDR3 region has the DNA TGTGCCATCAGAGGCGGATCCACAGATACGCAGTATTTT. This encodes CAIRGGSTDTQYF. The chain links TRBV10-3 to TRBJ2-3; D gene unclear. The CDR3 sequence is 13 residues long. Germline assignment: CDR1 ENHRY and CDR2 SYGVKD. With 6 bases removed from V and 2 bases from J, the gap between germline ends came to 9 bases.

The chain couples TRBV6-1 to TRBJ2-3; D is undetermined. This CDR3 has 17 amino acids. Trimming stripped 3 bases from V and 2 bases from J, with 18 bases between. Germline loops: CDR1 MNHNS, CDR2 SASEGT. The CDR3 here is CASSDGPQTPSTDTQYF. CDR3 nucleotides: TGTGCCAGCAGTGACGGCCCTCAGACCCCTTCCACAGATACGCAGTATTTT.

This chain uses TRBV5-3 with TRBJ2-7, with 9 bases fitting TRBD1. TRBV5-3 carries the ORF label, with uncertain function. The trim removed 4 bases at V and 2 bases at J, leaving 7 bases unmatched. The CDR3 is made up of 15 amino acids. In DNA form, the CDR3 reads TGTGCCAGAAGCCATGGGGGACAGGGACCCTACGAGCAGTACTTC. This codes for CARSHGGQGPYEQYF.

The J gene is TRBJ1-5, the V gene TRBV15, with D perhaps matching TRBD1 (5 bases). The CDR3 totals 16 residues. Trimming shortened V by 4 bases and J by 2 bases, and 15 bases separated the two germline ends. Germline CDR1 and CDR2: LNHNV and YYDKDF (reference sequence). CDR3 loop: CATSNAGGGGNQPQHF. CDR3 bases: TGTGCCACCAGCAATGCGGGGGGAGGAGGCAATCAGCCCCAGCATTTT. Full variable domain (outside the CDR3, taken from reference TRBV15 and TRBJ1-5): DAMVIQNPRYQVTQFGKPVTLSCSQTLNHNVMYWYQQKSSQAPKLLFHYYDKDFNNEADTPDNFQSRRPNTSFCFLDIRSPGLGDTAMYLCATSNAGGGGNQPQHFGDGTRLSIL.